The 27 T cell receptor beta chains below all came from one sample that was sequenced in a study of cytomegalovirus exposure and HLA in healthy donors. Data came from immunoSEQ multiplex PCR; TCRdb stores just in-frame clones and leaves some out. The data show approximately 190,000 clones, with 80% to 90% seen just once and around an eighth held by the top ten. The sequenced material came from PBMCs. The receptor set was obtained from a woman aged 30 to 39 in good health and CMV-seropositive.

This clone was counted only a few times. This chain connects TRBV11-1 to TRBJ1-1; D unresolved. CDR1 is SGHAT, CDR2 FQDESV, per germline (reference sequence). V lost 3 bases, J lost 1 base, and 12 bases lay in between. This CDR3 spans 15 amino acids. The chain's CDR3 is CASSFRAGRNTEAFF. The CDR3 nucleotides are TGTGCCAGCAGCTTTAGGGCCGGGAGGAACACTGAAGCTTTCTTT. Based on the CDR3 plus reference TRBV11-1 and TRBJ1-1, the full variable domain is EAEVAQSPRYKITEKSQAVAFWCDPISGHATLYWYRQILGQGPELLVQFQDESVVDDSQLPKDRFSAERLKGVDSTLKIQPAELGDSAMYLCASSFRAGRNTEAFFGQGTRLTVV.

V gene TRBV7-8 combines with J gene TRBJ1-1; 8 bases map to TRBD1. The ends lost 5 bases at V and 8 bases at J; junction bases unmatched: 13. Germline V gene sequence: CDR1 SGHVS, CDR2 FQNEAQ. This CDR3 contains 15 residues. Here the CDR3 reads CASSPPGQGLMEAFF. CDR3 DNA sequence: TGTGCCAGCAGCCCCCCAGGACAGGGCTTGATGGAAGCTTTCTTT.

The rearrangement joins TRBV9 to TRBJ2-7; no reliable D call. Germline V gene lookup returns CDR1 SGDLS and CDR2 YYNGEE. The V gene lost 2 bases and the J gene lost 5 bases, with 11 bases spanning the gap. CDR3 length: 13 residues. CDR3 in DNA: TGTGCCAGCAGCGTTACGGTCCGGGACGAGCAGTACTTC. Amino acids: CASSVTVRDEQYF.

V gene TRBV29-1 combines with J gene TRBJ2-2, with 7 bases fitting TRBD1. Germline CDR1 is SQVTM and CDR2 is ANQGSEA. Losses at the gene ends were 6 bases for V and 0 bases for J; bases not matched to a gene: 13. This CDR3 has 17 amino acids. DNA of the CDR3: TGCAGCGTCTTCTGGACAGGAACGCGGCCGAACACCGGGGAGCTGTTTTTT. It is translated as CSVFWTGTRPNTGELFF.

The V and J genes are TRBV2 and TRBJ2-5; a possible D gene is TRBD2 (6 bases). This CDR3 spans 12 amino acids. Trimming removed 2 bases at V and 7 bases at J, with 8 bases between. The germline V gene has CDR1 SNHLY and CDR2 FYNNEI. The CDR3 DNA is TGTGCCAGCAGTGAACAGGGAGGGACCCAGTACTTC. It specifies CASSEQGGTQYF.

This chain joins TRBV27 and TRBJ2-1; TRBD2 might be the D (5 bases). Trimming left V 3 bases short and J 4 bases short, with 13 bases between. This CDR3 contains 15 residues. Germline V CDR1 and CDR2: MNHEY, SMNVEV (reference sequence). The CDR3 DNA reads as TGTGCCAGCAGTTTGACCACAGCGGCATACAATGAGCAGTTCTTC. Encoded protein: CASSLTTAAYNEQFF.

The rearrangement joins TRBV2 to TRBJ2-7; maybe TRBD1 (6 bases). The CDR3 spans 15 residues. Germline CDR1 and CDR2: SNHLY and FYNNEI. Trimming took 5 bases from V and 1 from J, leaving 15 bases between them. The CDR3 nucleotides read TGTGCCAGCAGTAAGACGGGACACGTTTCCTACGAGCAGTACTTC. Translation: CASSKTGHVSYEQYF.

This chain links TRBV6-5 with TRBJ1-1, with 8 bases matching TRBD1. Germline V CDR1 and CDR2: MNHEY, SVGAGI. V trimming: 6 bases; J trimming: 7 bases; junction bases outside the gene matches: 4. The CDR3 length is 12 residues. The CDR3 DNA follows: TGTGCCAGCAGCATCGACAGGGGTGAAGCTTTCTTT. This gives the protein CASSIDRGEAFF.

This clone was observed a handful of times. CDR3 DNA: TGTGCCAGCAGTTTCGGCGGGAGGGCCTACGAGCAGTACTTC. Translated: CASSFGGRAYEQYF. The chain employs TRBV27 and TRBJ2-7; 9 nucleotides agree with TRBD2. The CDR3 extends over 14 amino acids. V trimming: 3 bases; J trimming: 2 bases; junction bases outside the gene matches: 2. The germline gives CDR1 MNHEY, CDR2 SMNVEV (reference sequence).

The chain carries TRBV5-1 and TRBJ1-2; no definite D call. CDR1 is SGHRS and CDR2 is YFSETQ in the germline V gene. There are 14 residues in the CDR3. Trimming cost V 5 bases and J 2 bases, with 13 bases left between them. This chain's CDR3 is CASSVNGPNYGYTF. The CDR3 DNA sequence: TGCGCCAGCAGTGTTAATGGGCCCAACTATGGCTACACCTTC.

This chain links TRBV7-9 with TRBJ2-5; the match to TRBD2 covers 7 bases. The germline CDR1 and CDR2 sequences are SEHNR and FQNEAQ (reference sequence). Losses at the gene ends were 1 base for V and 2 bases for J; bases not matched to a gene: 4. The CDR3 runs 15 residues. The CDR3 is CASSLDPGGQETQYF. CDR3 DNA: TGTGCCAGCAGCTTAGATCCGGGGGGACAAGAGACCCAGTACTTC. Full variable domain (remainder filled in from reference TRBV7-9 and TRBJ2-5): DTGVSQNPRHKITKRGQNVTFRCDPISEHNRLYWYRQTLGQGPEFLTYFQNEAQLEKSRLLSDRFSAERPKGSFSTLEIQRTEQGDSAMYLCASSLDPGGQETQYFGPGTRLLVL.

The chain combines TRBV5-4 with TRBJ2-7, with a tentative D call TRBD1 (6 bases). Germline CDR1 reads SGHNT; CDR2 reads YYREEE (reference sequence). The V gene lost 5 bases and the J gene lost 0 bases, with 15 bases spanning the gap. This CDR3 has 15 residues. CDR3 DNA: TGTGCCAGCAGGGCGGACAGCCAGAGCTCCTACGAGCAGTACTTC. Translation: CASRADSQSSYEQYF.

This clone was seen more than once but under ten times. J is TRBJ1-5 and V is TRBV7-9; TRBD1 aligns across 10 bases. Germline lookup yields CDR1 SEHNR and CDR2 FQNEAQ (reference sequence). The junction had 13 bases not matched to a gene; V was cut back by 5 bases and J by 6 bases. The CDR3 spans 17 residues. The CDR3 nucleotides read TGTGCCAGCAGCCGCACGACAGGTGGGACAGGGGTTCAGCCCCAGCATTTT. This encodes CASSRTTGGTGVQPQHF.

J is TRBJ2-5 and V is TRBV28; 9 nucleotides line up with TRBD2. J was trimmed by 4 bases and V by 6 bases; bases with no gene match: 3. CDR1 and CDR2 from the germline V gene are MDHEN and SYDVKM. The CDR3 contains 13 residues. DNA of the CDR3: TGTGCCAGCAGGCTAGCGGGATTAGAGACCCAGTACTTC. Its protein is CASRLAGLETQYF.

The rearrangement links TRBV4-1 to TRBJ1-1; 12 bases map to TRBD1. Germline CDR1 is MGHRA and CDR2 is YSYEKL. J was trimmed by 0 bases and V by 4 bases; bases with no gene match: 9. The CDR3 length is 18 residues. The CDR3 coding sequence is TGCGCCAGCAGCCTAAAAATAGGGACAGGGGGCTTGAACACTGAAGCTTTCTTT. This sequence encodes CASSLKIGTGGLNTEAFF.

The rearrangement joins TRBV6-1 to TRBJ2-3; TRBD2 might be the D (5 bases). CDR1 and CDR2 from the germline V gene are MNHNS and SASEGT. Trimming took 3 bases from V and 6 from J, leaving 10 bases between them. There are 13 residues in the CDR3. CDR3 residues: CASSDTRQDTQYF. Here the CDR3 DNA reads TGTGCCAGCAGTGATACTAGGCAGGATACGCAGTATTTT.

The chain is built from TRBV10-3 and TRBJ2-1, with unresolved D. The germline V and J ends were trimmed by 3 bases and 7 bases, with 4 bases remaining between them. This CDR3 is built from 11 residues. In germline, CDR1 is ENHRY, CDR2 SYGVKD. CDR3: CAISDANEQFF. The CDR3 DNA reads as TGTGCCATCAGTGACGCGAATGAGCAGTTCTTC.

The chain carries TRBV6-5 and TRBJ1-2; D is ambiguous. Trimming removed 2 bases at V and 8 bases at J, with 6 bases between. CDR1 MNHEY and CDR2 SVGAGI come from the germline V gene. CDR3 size: 11 residues. This CDR3 reads CASSYGGGYTF. CDR3 nucleotides: TGTGCCAGCAGTTACGGAGGGGGCTACACCTTC.

The genes are TRBV9 and TRBJ1-2; unclear D gene. CDR3 length: 13 residues. CDR1 and CDR2 from the germline V gene are SGDLS and YYNGEE. V lost 2 bases to trimming and J lost 3 bases, with 8 bases between them. CDR3 region: CASSVRVDYGYTF. In DNA, the CDR3 is TGTGCCAGCAGCGTCCGGGTCGACTATGGCTACACCTTC.

The chain combines TRBV5-1 with TRBJ2-7, with 12 nucleotides matching TRBD1. The V gene's germline CDR1 is SGHRS and CDR2 YFSETQ. J lost 5 bases, V lost 4 bases, and 7 bases had no gene match. The CDR3 sequence is 15 residues long. The CDR3 region has the DNA TGCGCCAGCAGCCCGGGGACAGGGGGCGCAGACGAGCAGTACTTC. Its translation: CASSPGTGGADEQYF.

This chain links TRBV2 with TRBJ2-7, with a weak D call TRBD1 (6 bases). CDR3 length equals 12 residues. Germline CDR1 SNHLY, CDR2 FYNNEI. Between the trimmed V and J ends, which lost 8 bases and 0 bases, there was a span of 8 bases. The CDR3 is CASVGGSYEQYF. CDR3 DNA sequence: TGTGCCAGCGTAGGGGGCTCCTACGAGCAGTACTTC.

The chain links TRBV4-2 to TRBJ2-1; TRBD2 might be the D (5 bases). Germline CDR1 reads LGHNA; CDR2 reads YNFKEQ. V was cut by 4 bases and J by 2 bases, with 24 bases left in between. The CDR3 loop spans 19 amino acids. CDR3 DNA: TGTGCCAGCAGCCCCGAGACCCCCGAATACAGAGGGACCTACAATGAGCAGTTCTTC. It encodes CASSPETPEYRGTYNEQFF.

The chain couples TRBV14 to TRBJ2-1, with TRBD2 identical over 7 bases. CDR3 length: 12 residues. From germline, CDR1 is SGHDN and CDR2 FVKESK. The ends lost 4 bases at V and 6 bases at J; junction bases unmatched: 0. CDR3 sequence reads: CASSRTSNEQFF. In DNA, the CDR3 is TGTGCCAGCAGCCGGACTAGCAATGAGCAGTTCTTC.

The gene calls are TRBV2 and TRBJ2-5, with 7 bases that match TRBD2. Germline trimming cut 6 bases from V and 4 bases from J; bases unmatched to any gene: 5. The CDR3 contains 13 residues. Per germline, CDR1 SNHLY and CDR2 FYNNEI. The CDR3 DNA follows: TGTGCCAGCAGACGTGGGGAGGGAGAGACCCAGTACTTC. Translated, it gives CASRRGEGETQYF.

The chain carries TRBV28 and TRBJ1-1; 9 bases map to TRBD1. The CDR3 consists of 14 residues. Looked up from germline, CDR1 is MDHEN and CDR2 is SYDVKM. V lost 6 bases to trimming and J lost 7 bases; unmatched junction nucleotides: 9. The CDR3 loop reads CASSPGTGSVEAFF. In DNA form, the CDR3 reads TGTGCCAGCAGCCCCGGGACAGGGTCCGTTGAAGCTTTCTTT.

CDR3 amino acids: CASTPTWGGSYEQYF. CDR3 nucleotides: TGTGCCAGCACCCCGACCTGGGGCGGTTCCTACGAGCAGTACTTC. The chain joins TRBV6-1 to TRBJ2-7; D might be TRBD1 (5 bases). The V end lost 7 bases, the J end lost 1 base, and 17 bases lay between the germline ends. From germline, CDR1 is MNHNS and CDR2 SASEGT. CDR3 length equals 15 residues.

The CDR3 sequence: CASSVIGLANEQFF. Written as DNA, the CDR3 is TGTGCCAGCAGCGTAATTGGACTGGCAAATGAGCAGTTCTTC. V gene TRBV7-2 combines with J gene TRBJ2-1, with D possibly being TRBD2 (5 bases). The length of the CDR3 is 14 residues. Trimming shortened V by 5 bases and J by 7 bases, and 15 bases separated the two germline ends. Germline V CDR1 and CDR2: SGHTA, FQGNSA. Full variable domain (outside the CDR3, taken from reference TRBV7-2 and TRBJ2-1): GAGVSQSPSNKVTEKGKDVELRCDPISGHTALYWYRQSLGQGLEFLIYFQGNSAPDKSGLPSDRFSAERTGGSVSTLTIQRTQQEDSAVYLCASSVIGLANEQFFGPGTRLTVL.